This T cell receptor beta chain was recorded in a study of blood T cells in healthy people across ages. Regarding the study as a whole: Per million T cells, TCR beta diversity dropped roughly linearly as age increased. Naive T cell percentage showed a strong correlation with TCR beta diversity.

A second PCR, run for roughly 7 to 11 cycles, used a sample-barcoded 5' primer plus a J-beta primer mix. All samples gave at least 3 million CDR3-containing paired-end reads. One entry per CDR3 protein, called by TCRdb with MiXCR from the 5' RACE reads. Here the sample spans 550,000 to 600,000 distinct CDR3 sequences, about 45% being singletons. At least 6 micrograms of total RNA were extracted per sample. The CDR3 runs 15 residues. Germline CDR1 and CDR2: DFQATT and SNEGSKA (reference sequence). Trimming cost V 3 bases and J 11 bases, with 25 bases left between them. As to this clonotype: Its matching antigen is unknown.

The rearrangement uses TRBV20-1 and TRBJ2-5, with no clear D. Material for sequencing was blood. This clonotype was sampled from a man older than 75 in good health. CDR3 bases: TGCAGTGCTAGTGGCTACTCGAGCTCCTACAATGAGCAGTACTTC. Its protein product is CSASGYSSSYNEQYF.